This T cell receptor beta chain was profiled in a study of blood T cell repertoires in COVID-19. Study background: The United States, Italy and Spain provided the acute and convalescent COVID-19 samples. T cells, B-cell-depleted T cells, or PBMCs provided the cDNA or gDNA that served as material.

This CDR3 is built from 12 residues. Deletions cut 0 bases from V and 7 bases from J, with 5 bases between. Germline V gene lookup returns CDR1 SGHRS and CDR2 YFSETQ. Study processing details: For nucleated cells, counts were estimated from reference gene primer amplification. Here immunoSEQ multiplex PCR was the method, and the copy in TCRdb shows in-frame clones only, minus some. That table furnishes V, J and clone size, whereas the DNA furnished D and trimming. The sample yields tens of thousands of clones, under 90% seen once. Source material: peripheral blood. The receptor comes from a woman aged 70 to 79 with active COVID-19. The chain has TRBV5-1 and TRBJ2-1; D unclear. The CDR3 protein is CASSLAGNEQFF. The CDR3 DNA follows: TGCGCCAGCAGCTTGGCCGGTAATGAGCAGTTCTTC.